Detailed here is one T cell receptor (beta chain). Its antigen remains unknown. The input was about 500 ng total RNA; TCR beta cDNA was made from it with a constant-region primer. Libraries of TCR beta came from three nested multiplex PCR rounds with slightly modified ARM-PCR. Each of the first two PCR rounds ran roughly 10 cycles with TRBV1-TRBV30 forward and C-beta reverse primers. From the multiplex PCR reads, TCRdb called clonotypes with MiXCR, one entry per CDR3 protein. The table lists some 46,000 distinct CDR3 sequences, approximately 82% of them singletons. Starting material for RNA and DNA co-extraction consisted of about 20-33 mg of unsorted bulk tissue. Resecting the tumor surgically was how the patients' primary liver carcinoma was treated. HBV chronically infected the treatment-naive patients. There are 18 residues in the CDR3. CDR1 is MGHRA, CDR2 YSYEKL, per germline. This entry comes from a study of tumor-infiltrating lymphocytes in primary liver carcinoma.

Study-level points and caveats: Overlap in tumor-adjacent and tumor-blood pairs fell below that of tumor region pairs. A significantly higher top-250-clone fraction was recorded for tumors than for blood (p = 0.039).

Material for sequencing was tumor-adjacent normal liver tissue. The sequence came from a woman between 25 and 40 years old with primary liver carcinoma and hepatitis B virus infection. The rearrangement uses TRBV4-1 and TRBJ2-1; 13 bases are shared with TRBD2. The DNA of the CDR3 is TGCGCTGGTAGCCAAGGCACTACTAGCGGGAGGGTATACAATGAGCAGTTCTTC. This gives the protein CAGSQGTTSGRVYNEQFF.